The present T cell receptor (beta chain) was sequenced within a study of blood T cell repertoires in COVID-19. Assay used: immunoSEQ multiplex PCR; TCRdb lists only in-frame clones, some missing. The sample contains around 71,000 clones, around nine tenths of which appear only once. This CDR3 contains 17 residues. V lost 6 bases to trimming and J lost 4 bases; unmatched junction nucleotides: 13. Germline CDR1 and CDR2: LNHDA and SQIVND (reference sequence). The sample was peripheral blood. The V gene is TRBV19, the J gene TRBJ2-1, with 9 bases fitting TRBD2. The clonotype was recovered from a woman in her sixties or seventies with acute or convalescent COVID-19. The CDR3: CASSLRRAGGPYNEQFF. For the CDR3, the DNA is TGTGCCAGTAGCCTCCGAAGAGCGGGAGGCCCTTACAATGAGCAGTTCTTC.